A selection of T cell receptor beta chains follows, all from one sample in a study of T cell responses to AZD1222 COVID-19 vaccine. Data came from immunoSEQ multiplex PCR; TCRdb stores just in-frame clones and leaves some out. Among tens of thousands of clones, more than 85% were seen once, and the ten largest hold 8%. This specimen was peripheral blood, taken 28 days after the second AZD1222 dose. The receptors come from an adult who received the AZD1222 COVID-19 vaccine. Both conserved end residues are part of each CDR3. A D gene is named only where the DNA matches it firmly. Expanded clones get a size class; other rows say once, few or many, or leave the size out.

d_gene: NA
j_gene: TRBJ2-7
v_gene: TRBV27
abundance: NA
CDR3aa: CASSLSGRGYEQYF
CDR3nt: TGTGCCAGCAGTTTATCCGGGAGAGGGTACGAGCAGTACTTC

d_gene: TRBD1
j_gene: TRBJ1-5
v_gene: TRBV27
abundance: NA
CDR3aa: CASSLDRDQPQHF
CDR3nt: TGTGCCAGCAGTTTGGACAGGGATCAGCCCCAGCATTTT

d_gene: NA
j_gene: TRBJ2-7
v_gene: TRBV20-1
abundance: few
CDR3aa: CSASPLSGASYEQYF
CDR3nt: TGCAGTGCTAGTCCCCTTTCGGGGGCCTCCTACGAGCAGTACTTC

d_gene: NA
j_gene: TRBJ2-7
v_gene: TRBV7-2
abundance: NA
CDR3aa: CASSFQVVYEQYF
CDR3nt: TGTGCCAGCAGCTTTCAGGTGGTATACGAGCAGTACTTC

d_gene: TRBD2
j_gene: TRBJ2-3
v_gene: TRBV19
abundance: NA
CDR3aa: CASRVAGADTQYF
CDR3nt: TGTGCCAGTAGGGTAGCGGGAGCAGATACGCAGTATTTT

d_gene: TRBD2
j_gene: TRBJ2-7
v_gene: TRBV7-6
abundance: NA
CDR3aa: CASSPLRGAGEQYF
CDR3nt: TGTGCCAGCAGCCCCCTGCGGGGGGCTGGCGAGCAGTACTTC

d_gene: NA
j_gene: TRBJ2-7
v_gene: TRBV6-5
abundance: NA
CDR3aa: CASTRGVSSYEQYF
CDR3nt: TGTGCCAGCACGCGAGGGGTAAGCTCCTACGAGCAGTACTTC

d_gene: TRBD1
j_gene: TRBJ2-3
v_gene: TRBV3-1/TRBV3-2
abundance: NA
CDR3aa: CASSQAQGTTDTQYF
CDR3nt: TGTGCCAGCAGCCAAGCACAGGGGACGACAGATACGCAGTATTTT

d_gene: NA
j_gene: TRBJ2-5
v_gene: TRBV9
abundance: NA
CDR3aa: CASSVAPGAKETQYF
CDR3nt: TGTGCCAGCAGCGTAGCCCCGGGAGCAAAGGAGACCCAGTACTTC

d_gene: NA
j_gene: TRBJ2-7
v_gene: TRBV10-3
abundance: NA
CDR3aa: CAIGRGTSYEQYF
CDR3nt: TGTGCCATCGGCCGGGGGACCTCCTACGAGCAGTACTTC

d_gene: TRBD2
j_gene: TRBJ2-1
v_gene: TRBV25-1
abundance: NA
CDR3aa: CASSAGTKYNEQFF
CDR3nt: TGTGCCAGCAGTGCCGGGACTAAATACAATGAGCAGTTCTTC

d_gene: NA
j_gene: TRBJ2-1
v_gene: TRBV2
abundance: few
CDR3aa: CASNQDHNEQFF
CDR3nt: TGTGCCAGCAACCAGGACCACAATGAGCAGTTCTTC

d_gene: NA
j_gene: TRBJ2-3
v_gene: TRBV28
abundance: NA
CDR3aa: CASSFGLGLGGEGSTQYF
CDR3nt: TGTGCCAGCAGTTTTGGCTTAGGACTAGGGGGAGAGGGTAGTACGCAGTATTTT

d_gene: NA
j_gene: TRBJ2-7
v_gene: TRBV6-2/TRBV6-3
abundance: once
CDR3aa: CASSRAISYEQYF
CDR3nt: TGTGCCAGCAGTCGGGCGATCTCCTACGAGCAGTACTTC

d_gene: NA
j_gene: TRBJ2-5
v_gene: TRBV9
abundance: NA
CDR3aa: CASGSGETQYF
CDR3nt: TGTGCCAGCGGGAGTGGAGAGACCCAGTACTTC

d_gene: TRBD1
j_gene: TRBJ2-7
v_gene: TRBV27
abundance: medium-sized
CDR3aa: CASKLGQGAYEQYF
CDR3nt: TGTGCCAGCAAGCTGGGACAGGGGGCCTACGAGCAGTACTTC

d_gene: NA
j_gene: TRBJ1-2
v_gene: TRBV3-1/TRBV3-2
abundance: NA
CDR3aa: CASSQEPNYGYTF
CDR3nt: TGTGCCAGCAGCCAGGAACCTAACTATGGCTACACCTTC